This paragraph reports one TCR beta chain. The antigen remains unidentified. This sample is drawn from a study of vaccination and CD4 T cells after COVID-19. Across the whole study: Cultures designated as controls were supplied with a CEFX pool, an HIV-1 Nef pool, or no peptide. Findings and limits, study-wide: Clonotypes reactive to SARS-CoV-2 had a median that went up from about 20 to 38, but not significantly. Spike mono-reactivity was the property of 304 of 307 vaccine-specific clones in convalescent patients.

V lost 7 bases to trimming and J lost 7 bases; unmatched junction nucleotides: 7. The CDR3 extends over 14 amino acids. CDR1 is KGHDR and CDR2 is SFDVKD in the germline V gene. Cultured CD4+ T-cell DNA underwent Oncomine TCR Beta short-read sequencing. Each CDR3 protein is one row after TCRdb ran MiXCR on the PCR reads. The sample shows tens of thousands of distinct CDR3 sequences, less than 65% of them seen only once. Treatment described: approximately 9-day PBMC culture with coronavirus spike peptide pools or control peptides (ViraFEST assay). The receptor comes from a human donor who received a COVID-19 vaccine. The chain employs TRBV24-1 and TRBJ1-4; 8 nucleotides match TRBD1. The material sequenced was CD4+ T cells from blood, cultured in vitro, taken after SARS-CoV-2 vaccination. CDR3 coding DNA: TGTGCCACCAGCTTGACAGGGGACCCTGAAAAACTGTTTTTT. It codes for CATSLTGDPEKLFF.